This T cell receptor beta chain was profiled in a study of PD-L1 blockade in urothelial cancer. About the study: Patients, treated from 2014 onward, received atezolizumab 1,200 mg intravenously every 3 weeks. Analysis of the blood was performed 3 weeks (second dose) and 6 weeks after treatment start.

This clone was seen once. Germline V lookup: CDR1 LNHDA, CDR2 SQIVND (reference sequence). The CDR3 is made up of 15 amino acids. Trimming pared 2 bases from V and 0 bases from J, leaving 10 bases between. The time point was: peripheral blood 6 weeks after treatment start. Spiking of synthetic TCR analog templates was performed in each PCR. Clones were sequenced by immunoSEQ multiplex PCR, and TCRdb holds only the in-frame ones, with some missing. The table shows some 110,000 clones, with 75% to 95% occurring only once. The V call is TRBV19, the J call TRBJ1-1; a weak D match, TRBD1 (6 bases). This clonotype was obtained from a man in his sixties with urothelial cancer. The sample consisted of PBMCs, taken around atezolizumab (anti-PD-L1) treatment. The CDR3 region has the DNA TGTGCCAGTAGTATACGACAGGCGGTGAACACTGAAGCTTTCTTT. The encoded protein is CASSIRQAVNTEAFF.